These 27 T cell receptor beta chains were sequenced from one sample in a study of T-cell memory formation after mild COVID-19. TCRdb processed the 5' RACE reads anew with MiXCR; each CDR3 protein has one entry. The sample shows about 420,000 distinct CDR3 sequences, less than 25% of them seen only once. The sample taken for sequencing was PBMCs or a T cell subset sorted from them (not recorded which). The receptors here all came from an adult woman who had mild COVID-19 (a few samples of this study predate the infection). Cell type and time point are not known.

This clonotype was observed a handful of times. The CDR3 sequence is CASANRGYEQYF. In DNA form, the CDR3 reads TGTGCCAGCGCGAACCGTGGCTACGAGCAGTACTTC. V gene TRBV19 combines with J gene TRBJ2-7; no definite D call. The V end lost 9 bases, the J end lost 3 bases, and 12 bases lay between the germline ends. Germline values: CDR1 LNHDA, CDR2 SQIVND (reference sequence). There are 12 residues in the CDR3.

This clonotype was counted between two and nine times. The junction and the germline gene differ at one end; a read error may be behind it. This sequence joins TRBV29-1 and TRBJ1-2; TRBD1 aligns across 7 bases. Germline V gene sequence: CDR1 SQVTM, CDR2 ANQGSEA. The CDR3 totals 10 residues. The CDR3 DNA reads as TGCAGCGTCTATCAGGGGGAAGCGGCGTTC. It yields the protein CSVYQGEAAF.

This clonotype showed up just a few times. CDR3 protein: CASSGSFGTGFQPQHF. CDR3 in DNA: TGTGCCAGCAGTGGGTCTTTCGGGACAGGGTTTCAGCCCCAGCATTTT. The genes are TRBV6-1 and TRBJ1-5, with 9 bases lining up with TRBD1. In germline, CDR1 is MNHNS, CDR2 SASEGT. This CDR3 has 16 amino acids. After removal of 4 bases from V and 6 bases from J, the junction contained 10 bases not matched to a gene.

This clonotype was recorded a few times. J is TRBJ1-1 and V is TRBV7-9, with TRBD1 identical over 8 bases. The germline V gene has CDR1 SEHNR and CDR2 FQNEAQ (reference sequence). This CDR3 is built from 17 residues. J gave up 0 bases and V 4 bases, and 10 bases lay outside the gene matches. Written as DNA, the CDR3 is TGTGCCAGCAGCTCCCCGTTCAGGGGGCGAGTGAACACTGAAGCTTTCTTT. This codes for CASSSPFRGRVNTEAFF.

The rearrangement joins TRBV7-8 to TRBJ2-7, with 15 bases matching TRBD2. The V and J ends lost 5 bases and 4 bases, in that order; junction bases with no gene match: 6. The CDR3 sequence is 16 residues long. CDR1 is SGHVS, CDR2 FQNEAQ, per germline. CDR3 sequence: CASSRGLAGGLYEQYF. CDR3 DNA sequence: TGTGCCAGCAGCCGGGGACTAGCGGGAGGACTATACGAGCAGTACTTC. Based on the CDR3 plus reference TRBV7-8 and TRBJ2-7, the full variable domain is GAGVSQSPRYKVAKRGQDVALRCDPISGHVSLFWYQQALGQGPEFLTYFQNEAQLDKSGLPSDRFFAERPEGSVSTLKIQRTQQEDSAVYLCASSRGLAGGLYEQYFGPGTRLTVT.

This clonotype was counted a few times. V and J are TRBV11-2 and TRBJ2-5, with TRBD1 identical over 11 bases. J gave up 2 bases and V 3 bases, and 5 bases lay outside the gene matches. The CDR3 has 16 amino acids. The germline CDR1 and CDR2 sequences are SGHAT and FQNNGV. The CDR3 DNA follows: TGTGCCAGCAGCTTGTTTGGGACAGGGGGACAAGAGACCCAGTACTTC. Amino acid sequence: CASSLFGTGGQETQYF.

J is TRBJ2-1 and V is TRBV5-6; the match to TRBD1 covers 7 bases. This CDR3 spans 14 amino acids. The germline CDR1 and CDR2 sequences are SGHDT and YYEEEE. V lost 7 bases to trimming and J lost 6 bases; unmatched junction nucleotides: 10. CDR3 amino acids: CASSPSGTVNEQFF. The CDR3 DNA sequence: TGTGCCAGCTCCCCAAGTGGGACAGTCAATGAGCAGTTCTTC.

This clonotype was picked up a small number of times. The chain uses TRBV6-1 and TRBJ2-1, with 9 positions matching TRBD2. The ends lost 3 bases at V and 10 bases at J; junction bases unmatched: 7. Germline CDR1 MNHNS, CDR2 SASEGT. This CDR3 has 14 amino acids. The CDR3 sequence: CASSEASGGYEQFF. The DNA for the CDR3 is TGTGCCAGCAGTGAGGCGAGCGGGGGGTACGAGCAGTTCTTC.

This clonotype was counted at least ten times. This rearrangement joins TRBV7-6 to TRBJ2-2; possible D gene TRBD2, 6 bases. Germline V CDR1 and CDR2: SGHVS, FNYEAQ. The germline V and J ends were trimmed by 4 bases and 6 bases, with 9 bases remaining between them. CDR3 length equals 13 residues. The CDR3 DNA sequence: TGTGCCAGCAGCTCCAGACTAGCCGGGGAGCTGTTTTTT. This encodes CASSSRLAGELFF.

This chain joins TRBV11-2 and TRBJ2-1, with a tentative D call TRBD2 (6 bases). CDR1 is SGHAT and CDR2 is FQNNGV in the germline V gene. The CDR3 totals 12 residues. With 5 bases removed from V and 10 bases from J, the gap between germline ends came to 12 bases. The CDR3 here is CASSPLAGEQFF. CDR3 nucleotides: TGTGCCAGCAGCCCACTAGCAGGAGAGCAGTTCTTC. The variable domain in full, with the rest retrieved from reference TRBV11-2 and TRBJ2-1, is EAGVAQSPRYKIIEKRQSVAFWCNPISGHATLYWYQQILGQGPKLLIQFQNNGVVDDSQLPKDRFSAERLKGVDSTLKIQPAKLEDSAVYLCASSPLAGEQFFGPGTRLTVL.

This chain links TRBV9 with TRBJ2-1, with 7 bases fitting TRBD2. Germline loops: CDR1 SGDLS, CDR2 YYNGEE. V shed 4 bases, J shed 0 bases, and the junction held 4 bases outside the gene matches. This CDR3 region has 15 residues. CDR3 DNA sequence: TGTGCCAGCAGCCCACGGACTAGCTCCTACAATGAGCAGTTCTTC. Protein sequence: CASSPRTSSYNEQFF.

This clonotype has only a few counts. The chain carries TRBV4-2 and TRBJ1-6; the match to TRBD1 covers 9 bases. Germline loops: CDR1 LGHNA, CDR2 YNFKEQ. After removal of 0 bases from V and 14 bases from J, the junction contained 8 bases not matched to a gene. CDR3 size: 15 residues. CDR3 nucleotide sequence: TGTGCCAGCAGCCAAGACGGACAGGGGATGAGGACCCTCCACTTT. Translating it yields CASSQDGQGMRTLHF.

This chain uses TRBV27 with TRBJ2-7, with TRBD1 identical over 8 bases. The germline gives CDR1 MNHEY, CDR2 SMNVEV (reference sequence). V was pared by 3 bases and J by 5 bases, with 6 bases of the junction left unmatched. This CDR3 region has 14 residues. The chain's CDR3 is CASSFGRGLDEQYF. DNA of the CDR3: TGTGCCAGCAGTTTTGGCAGGGGGCTCGACGAGCAGTACTTC.

The chain combines TRBV20-1 with TRBJ1-1, with TRBD1 as a possible D gene (5 bases). The germline V gene has CDR1 DFQATT and CDR2 SNEGSKA (reference sequence). The CDR3 loop spans 17 amino acids. V lost 0 bases and J lost 3, with 20 bases in between. The CDR3 nucleotides read TGCAGTGCTAGAGATTCGGGGTCGGGAGGGGCTGACACTGAAGCTTTCTTT. Residues: CSARDSGSGGADTEAFF.

In this sample, this clonotype turned up many times. The V gene is TRBV27, the J gene TRBJ2-7; D is ambiguous. The V end lost 4 bases, the J end lost 2 bases, and 3 bases lay between the germline ends. Germline V CDR1 and CDR2: MNHEY, SMNVEV (reference sequence). This CDR3 is 11 amino acids long. Here the CDR3 reads CASSSPYEQYF. CDR3 DNA: TGTGCCAGCAGTTCCCCCTACGAGCAGTACTTC.

The CDR3: CATSDPTSGGRNEQFF. The DNA of the CDR3 is TGTGCCACCAGTGACCCCACTAGCGGGGGGCGCAATGAGCAGTTCTTC. This chain uses TRBV24-1 with TRBJ2-1; the match to TRBD2 covers 12 bases. Germline V lookup: CDR1 KGHDR, CDR2 SFDVKD. The CDR3 contains 16 residues. V trimming: 4 bases; J trimming: 6 bases; junction bases outside the gene matches: 6.

V usage is TRBV27 and J usage is TRBJ2-7; no firm D call. Germline lookup yields CDR1 MNHEY and CDR2 SMNVEV (reference sequence). Trimming took off 3 bases at V and 0 bases at J, with 6 bases between the two ends. The CDR3 has 13 amino acids. This CDR3 is CASSFVNSYEQYF. The CDR3 coding sequence is TGTGCCAGCAGTTTTGTAAACTCCTACGAGCAGTACTTC.

This clonotype has a handful of counts. V and J are TRBV4-1 and TRBJ2-6; TRBD2 agrees at 8 bases. The CDR3 runs 17 residues. After removal of 0 bases from V and 0 bases from J, the junction contained 1 base not matched to a gene. Looked up from germline, CDR1 is MGHRA and CDR2 is YSYEKL. CDR3 in DNA: TGCGCCAGCAGCCAAGAAGCGGGAGCCTCTGGGGCCAACGTCCTGACTTTC. This encodes CASSQEAGASGANVLTF.

The chain links TRBV11-2 to TRBJ2-3, with TRBD2 as a possible D gene (6 bases). The CDR3 runs to 19 residues. Germline V gives CDR1 SGHAT, CDR2 FQNNGV. V was pared by 3 bases and J by 5 bases, with 27 bases between. The CDR3 sequence: CASSFPRRAFGFGGDTQYF. The DNA of the CDR3 is TGTGCCAGCAGCTTCCCCCGTAGAGCGTTTGGGTTCGGGGGAGATACGCAGTATTTT.

This clonotype has just a few counts. The chain is built from TRBV5-5 and TRBJ2-7; tentatively, D is TRBD1 (5 bases). This CDR3 is built from 15 residues. V was trimmed by 4 bases and J by 6 bases, leaving 20 bases between them. Per germline, CDR1 SGHKS and CDR2 YYEKEE (reference sequence). The CDR3 reads CASSPDSLSRREQYF. The CDR3, as DNA: TGTGCCAGCAGCCCCGACAGCCTAAGTAGGCGCGAGCAGTACTTC.

The chain uses TRBV27 and TRBJ1-4; TRBD1 matches 8 bases. The CDR3 length is 14 residues. V was pared by 5 bases and J by 8 bases, with 7 bases of the junction left unmatched. Germline-derived CDR1 and CDR2 are MNHEY and SMNVEV (reference sequence). CDR3 loop: CASSPGQGYEKLFF. The CDR3, as DNA: TGTGCCAGCAGTCCCGGACAGGGTTACGAAAAACTGTTTTTT.

J is TRBJ1-5 and V is TRBV5-8; no firm D call. V was shortened by 4 bases and J by 3 bases, with 11 bases between the two germline ends. The germline gives CDR1 SGHTS, CDR2 YDEGEE. This CDR3 is 14 amino acids long. The CDR3 region is CASSPWKVNQPQHF. The CDR3 DNA reads as TGTGCCAGCAGCCCTTGGAAGGTCAATCAGCCCCAGCATTTT.

V gene TRBV5-1 combines with J gene TRBJ1-1; 8 nucleotides agree with TRBD1. The CDR3 sequence is 14 residues long. V lost 4 bases and J lost 11; bases outside the gene matches: 13. In germline, CDR1 is SGHRS, CDR2 YFSETQ. CDR3 loop: CASSLQGARVEAFF. As DNA, the CDR3 is TGCGCCAGCAGCCTTCAGGGGGCGCGGGTGGAGGCTTTCTTT.

This chain links TRBV18 with TRBJ2-1; TRBD2 aligns across 15 bases. V lost 4 bases and J lost 0; bases outside the gene matches: 7. Germline V CDR1 and CDR2: KGHSH, LQKENI. There are 19 residues in the CDR3. Here the CDR3 reads CASSLLGLAGGSSYNEQFF. The CDR3 region has the DNA TGTGCCAGCTCACTACTGGGACTAGCGGGAGGAAGCTCCTACAATGAGCAGTTCTTC.

This clonotype is medium-sized. Here the CDR3 DNA reads TGTGCCATCAGTGTGGGGGAATTTAGCAATCAGCCCCAGCATTTT. This sequence encodes CAISVGEFSNQPQHF. This sequence joins TRBV10-3 and TRBJ1-5; D perhaps matches TRBD1 (5 bases). CDR1 ENHRY and CDR2 SYGVKD come from the germline V gene. This CDR3 has 15 amino acids. Trimming shortened V by 4 bases and J by 0 bases, and 10 bases separated the two germline ends.

This clonotype was seen more than once but under ten times. V gene TRBV7-8 combines with J gene TRBJ2-3; D remains ambiguous. Germline V gene lookup returns CDR1 SGHVS and CDR2 FQNEAQ. The CDR3 consists of 16 residues. Trimming stripped 4 bases from V and 0 bases from J, with 14 bases between. CDR3 in amino acids: CASSSRVAASTDTQYF. Written as DNA, the CDR3 is TGTGCCAGCAGCTCCCGAGTAGCAGCTAGCACAGATACGCAGTATTTT. Full variable domain (remainder filled in from reference TRBV7-8 and TRBJ2-3): GAGVSQSPRYKVAKRGQDVALRCDPISGHVSLFWYQQALGQGPEFLTYFQNEAQLDKSGLPSDRFFAERPEGSVSTLKIQRTQQEDSAVYLCASSSRVAASTDTQYFGPGTRLTVL.

The rearrangement links TRBV5-1 to TRBJ2-3; possibly TRBD1 for D (6 bases). Trimming pared 4 bases from V and 6 bases from J, leaving 27 bases between. The CDR3 extends over 18 amino acids. The germline V gene encodes CDR1 SGHRS and CDR2 YFSETQ. The CDR3 is CASSALLGGIGIADTQYF. CDR3 sequence (DNA): TGCGCCAGCAGCGCACTTTTAGGGGGAATTGGTATAGCGGATACGCAGTATTTT.